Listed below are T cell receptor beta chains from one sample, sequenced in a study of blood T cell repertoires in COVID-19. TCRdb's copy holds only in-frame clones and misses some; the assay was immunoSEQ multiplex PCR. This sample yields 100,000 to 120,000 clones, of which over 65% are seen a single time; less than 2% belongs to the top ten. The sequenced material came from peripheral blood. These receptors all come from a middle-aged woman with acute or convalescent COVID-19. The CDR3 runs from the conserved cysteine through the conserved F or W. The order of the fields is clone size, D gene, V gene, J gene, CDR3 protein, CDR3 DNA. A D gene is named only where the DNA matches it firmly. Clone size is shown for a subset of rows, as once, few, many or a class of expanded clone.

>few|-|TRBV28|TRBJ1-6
CASAHVVEQSSYNSPLHF
TGTGCCAGCGCTCACGTCGTGGAGCAGAGCTCCTATAATTCACCCCTCCACTTT
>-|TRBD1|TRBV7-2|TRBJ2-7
CASSLAQGVEQYF
TGTGCCAGCAGCTTAGCGCAGGGGGTCGAGCAGTACTTC
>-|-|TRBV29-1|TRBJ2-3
CSVPIGGVGTDTQYF
TGCAGCGTACCGATCGGCGGAGTCGGCACAGATACGCAGTATTTT
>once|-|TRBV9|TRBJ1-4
CASSPFGGSNEKLFF
TGTGCCAGCAGCCCCTTCGGAGGGTCTAATGAAAAACTGTTTTTT
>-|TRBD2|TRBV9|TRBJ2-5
CASSPKGGGGETQYF
TGTGCCAGCAGCCCCAAGGGAGGCGGGGGAGAGACCCAGTACTTC
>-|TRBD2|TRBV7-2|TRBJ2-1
CASSLLGASGSYNEQFF
TGTGCCAGCAGCCTCCTGGGGGCTAGCGGGAGCTACAATGAGCAGTTCTTC
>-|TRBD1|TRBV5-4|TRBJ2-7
CASSLERDRVMEQYF
TGTGCCAGCAGCTTGGAGCGGGACAGGGTAATGGAACAGTACTTC
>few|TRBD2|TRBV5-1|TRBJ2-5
CASSETSGGVVETQYF
TGCGCCAGCAGCGAGACTAGCGGGGGGGTCGTAGAGACCCAGTACTTC
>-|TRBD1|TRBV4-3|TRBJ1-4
CASSQYNFGTENEKLFF
TGCGCCAGCAGCCAGTATAACTTCGGGACAGAAAACGAAAAACTGTTTTTT
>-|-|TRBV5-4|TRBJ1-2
CASSLGLDYGYTF
TGTGCCAGCAGCTTGGGACTGGACTATGGCTACACCTTC
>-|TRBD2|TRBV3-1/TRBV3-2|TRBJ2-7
CASSFGLAGGSEQYF
TGTGCCAGCAGCTTTGGACTAGCGGGGGGGAGTGAGCAGTACTTC
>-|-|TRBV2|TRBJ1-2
CASWTELNYGYTF
TGTGCCAGCTGGACAGAACTTAACTATGGCTACACCTTC
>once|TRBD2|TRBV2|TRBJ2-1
CASSEGLAGGHNEQFF
TGTGCCAGCAGTGAGGGACTAGCGGGGGGCCACAATGAGCAGTTCTTC
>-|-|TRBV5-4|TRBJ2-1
CASSFGGGGSNEQFF
TGTGCCAGCAGCTTCGGTGGTGGGGGGTCCAATGAGCAGTTCTTC
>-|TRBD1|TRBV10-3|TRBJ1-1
CAIRGTEMNTEAFF
TGTGCCATCAGGGGGACAGAAATGAACACTGAAGCTTTCTTT
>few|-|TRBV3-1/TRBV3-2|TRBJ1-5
CASSQDLGNSNQPQHF
TGTGCCAGCAGCCAAGATCTAGGTAATAGCAATCAGCCCCAGCATTTT
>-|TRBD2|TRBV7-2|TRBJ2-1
CASSLVGSGGAHEQFF
TGTGCCAGCAGCTTAGTTGGTAGCGGGGGGGCCCATGAGCAGTTCTTC